The 31 T cell receptor beta chains given below trace back to one sample, sequenced in a study of blood T cells in healthy people across ages. A second PCR of 7 to 11 cycles used a sample-barcoded 5' primer and a J-beta primer mix. TCRdb recomputed calls from the 5' RACE reads with MiXCR, one row per CDR3 protein. The profile shows some 700,000 distinct CDR3 sequences, about a fifth of them singletons. The sample taken for sequencing was blood. Source of these receptors: a man between 65 and 85 years old in good health.

V gene TRBV12-3 or TRBV12-4 combines with J gene TRBJ2-1; no definite D call. The CDR3 extends over 15 amino acids. Deletions cut 5 bases from V and 0 bases from J, with 11 bases between. The chain's CDR3 is CASSARESSYNEQFF. CDR3 nucleotides: TGTGCCAGCAGTGCGCGCGAGAGCTCCTACAATGAGCAGTTCTTC.

The chain recombines TRBV10-3 with TRBJ2-5; perhaps TRBD1 as D (5 bases). V lost 7 bases and J lost 9, with 15 bases in between. The CDR3 loop spans 12 amino acids. The germline gives CDR1 ENHRY, CDR2 SYGVKD. The CDR3 coding sequence is TGTGCCATCAAACCCCCCCAAGGGGCCCAGTACTTC. It yields the protein CAIKPPQGAQYF.

This clonotype came up a few times. The CDR3 loop is CASSPDKDQPQHF. CDR3 nucleotide sequence: TGTGCCAGCTCACCAGACAAGGATCAGCCCCAGCATTTT. The chain combines TRBV18 with TRBJ1-5; D not resolved. There are 13 residues in the CDR3. V was trimmed by 2 bases and J by 5 bases, leaving 7 bases between them. Germline V gene sequence: CDR1 KGHSH, CDR2 LQKENI.

The gene calls are TRBV5-6 and TRBJ2-1; no firm D call. There are 13 residues in the CDR3. Trimming took off 4 bases at V and 7 bases at J, with 12 bases between the two ends. CDR1 and CDR2 from the germline V gene are SGHDT and YYEEEE. Here the CDR3 DNA reads TGTGCCAGCAGCCGGGCAGTCCAAAATGAGCAGTTCTTC. Translating gives CASSRAVQNEQFF.

The genes are TRBV5-1 and TRBJ2-1; D ambiguous. The CDR3 is 12 residues long. Trimming took off 0 bases at V and 8 bases at J, with 6 bases between the two ends. Per the germline V gene, CDR1 is SGHRS and CDR2 is YFSETQ. This chain's CDR3 is CASSLGGHEQFF. The CDR3 DNA is TGCGCCAGCAGCTTGGGAGGACATGAGCAGTTCTTC. Full variable domain (outside the CDR3, taken from reference TRBV5-1 and TRBJ2-1): KAGVTQTPRYLIKTRGQQVTLSCSPISGHRSVSWYQQTPGQGLQFLFEYFSETQRNKGNFPGRFSGRQFSNSRSEMNVSTLELGDSALYLCASSLGGHEQFFGPGTRLTVL.

The rearrangement joins TRBV6-1 to TRBJ2-5, with D perhaps matching TRBD1 or TRBD2 (5 bases each). This CDR3 is built from 14 residues. V shed 2 bases and J shed 7 bases, with 14 bases lying between them. Germline V CDR1 and CDR2: MNHNS, SASEGT. CDR3 protein: CASSELGTLRTQYF. The CDR3 DNA reads as TGTGCCAGCAGTGAACTCGGGACCTTAAGGACCCAGTACTTC.

This clonotype was counted once. A much larger clone differs by one base, so this may be a read error. CDR3 region: CASSTGGTGYNDQFF. Written as DNA, the CDR3 is TGTGCCAGCAGCACAGGAGGGACAGGGTACAATGATCAGTTCTTC. This rearrangement joins TRBV7-2 to TRBJ2-1; 9 bases match TRBD1. CDR3 length: 15 amino acids. Germline V CDR1 and CDR2: SGHTA, FQGNSA.

J is TRBJ2-3 and V is TRBV20-1, with 10 bases aligning to TRBD2. CDR1 and CDR2 from the germline V gene are DFQATT and SNEGSKA (reference sequence). This CDR3 has 15 residues. Losses at the gene ends were 6 bases for V and 2 bases for J; bases not matched to a gene: 8. The CDR3 reads CSAQETSGITDTQYF. CDR3 sequence (DNA): TGCAGTGCGCAGGAAACTAGCGGGATCACAGATACGCAGTATTTT.

The chain couples TRBV20-1 to TRBJ1-1; D may be TRBD1 (6 bases). Germline V lookup: CDR1 DFQATT, CDR2 SNEGSKA (reference sequence). Between the trimmed V and J ends, which lost 0 bases and 4 bases, there was a span of 12 bases. The CDR3 has 14 amino acids. The CDR3 DNA reads as TGCAGTGCTAGAGATGGGGGCCGGGTCACTGAAGCTTTCTTT. Protein: CSARDGGRVTEAFF.

There are a few counts of this clonotype. This rearrangement joins TRBV27 to TRBJ1-3; unclear D gene. V was pared by 4 bases and J by 7 bases, with 11 bases between. The germline V gene has CDR1 MNHEY and CDR2 SMNVEV (reference sequence). The CDR3 has 13 amino acids. CDR3 amino acids: CASSSRTGNTIYF. DNA of the CDR3: TGTGCCAGCAGTTCCCGCACGGGGAACACCATATATTTT.

CDR3 nucleotide sequence: TGTGCCAGCAGTAAGGGGTCAGGGAGTGAAAAACTGTTTTTT. This sequence encodes CASSKGSGSEKLFF. This chain connects TRBV27 to TRBJ1-4, with a weak D call TRBD1 (5 bases). The CDR3 totals 14 residues. With 5 bases removed from V and 7 bases from J, the gap between germline ends came to 14 bases. Germline assignment: CDR1 MNHEY and CDR2 SMNVEV (reference sequence).

The rearrangement links TRBV20-1 to TRBJ2-7; D uncertain. Per germline, CDR1 DFQATT and CDR2 SNEGSKA (reference sequence). V was shortened by 3 bases and J by 5 bases, with 17 bases between the two germline ends. The CDR3 consists of 14 residues. The CDR3 coding sequence is TGCAGTGCTAGCGGGCTCCTCTTGGCCGACGAGCAGTACTTC. Its protein product is CSASGLLLADEQYF.

The rearrangement joins TRBV7-2 to TRBJ2-5; 8 bases match TRBD2. Trimming took 5 bases from V and 7 from J; bases not matched to a gene: 9. Germline V lookup: CDR1 SGHTA, CDR2 FQGNSA. The CDR3 consists of 14 residues. The CDR3 here is CASSAGLAVGTQYF. CDR3 coding DNA: TGTGCCAGCAGCGCCGGACTAGCAGTTGGGACCCAGTACTTC.

To note about this clonotype: One junction end does not reproduce the germline sequence, and a read error may be involved. The chain recombines TRBV14 with TRBJ1-2; D gene unclear. CDR3 length: 14 amino acids. The germline gives CDR1 SGHDN, CDR2 FVKESK. CDR3 residues: CTSSSVLRPGGYTF. The CDR3 region has the DNA TGTACCAGCAGCTCAGTGCTGAGGCCCGGTGGCTACACCTTC.

This clonotype was recorded many times. This rearrangement joins TRBV29-1 to TRBJ2-1; TRBD2 matches at 12 bases. Losses at the gene ends were 7 bases for V and 5 bases for J; bases not matched to a gene: 9. The CDR3 runs 15 residues. CDR1 is SQVTM and CDR2 is ANQGSEA in the germline V gene. CDR3 amino acids: CSAKLAGGLHNEQFF. The CDR3 DNA reads as TGCAGCGCCAAACTAGCGGGGGGTCTACACAATGAGCAGTTCTTC.

The chain employs TRBV5-1 and TRBJ2-3; 7 nucleotides line up with TRBD2. The CDR3 totals 14 residues. CDR1 is SGHRS and CDR2 is YFSETQ in the germline V gene. The J segment lost 5 bases and the V segment lost 1 base, leaving 4 bases of the junction unmatched. The CDR3 here is CASSLMVAGDTQYF. CDR3 nucleotides: TGCGCCAGCAGCTTGATGGTAGCGGGAGATACGCAGTATTTT.

This clonotype was recorded many times. This chain connects TRBV20-1 to TRBJ2-4; D possibly corresponds to TRBD2 (6 bases). Germline V gives CDR1 DFQATT, CDR2 SNEGSKA (reference sequence). The germline V and J ends were trimmed by 4 bases and 0 bases, with 13 bases remaining between them. CDR3 length: 15 residues. The DNA for the CDR3 is TGCAGTGCTAACGCCAAGGGACTAGCCAAAAACATTCAGTACTTC. Protein product: CSANAKGLAKNIQYF.

This clonotype turned up a few times. This chain joins TRBV6-5 and TRBJ1-2; no clear D. V lost 7 bases and J 4 bases, leaving 13 bases between the germline ends. The germline gives CDR1 MNHEY, CDR2 SVGAGI. There are 13 residues in the CDR3. CDR3 nucleotides: TGTGCCAGCACTGCGCGTGGCACCTATGGCTACACCTTC. It translates to CASTARGTYGYTF.

Many counts were recorded for this clonotype. CDR3 residues: CASGPTDTQYF. As DNA, the CDR3 is TGTGCGTCGGGACCCACAGATACGCAGTATTTT. The chain employs TRBV28 and TRBJ2-3; perhaps D is TRBD1 or TRBD2 (5 bases each). Germline loops: CDR1 MDHEN, CDR2 SYDVKM. The CDR3 has 11 residues.

The chain links TRBV7-9 to TRBJ2-3; D remains unclear. Looked up from germline, CDR1 is SEHNR and CDR2 is FQNEAQ (reference sequence). V was clipped by 3 bases and J by 5 bases, with 18 bases between them. The CDR3 loop spans 16 amino acids. The CDR3 DNA follows: TGTGCCAGCAGCTTTACCCTGACGGGCCTAAAAGATACGCAGTATTTT. This sequence encodes CASSFTLTGLKDTQYF.

The chain carries TRBV7-9 and TRBJ2-5; D uncertain. V lost 1 base and J 5 bases, leaving 8 bases between the germline ends. This CDR3 is 13 amino acids long. Per the germline V gene, CDR1 is SEHNR and CDR2 is FQNEAQ (reference sequence). This CDR3 is CASSLVTIETQYF. The CDR3 DNA reads as TGTGCCAGCAGCTTAGTGACCATCGAGACCCAGTACTTC.

The V gene is TRBV4-1, the J gene TRBJ1-1; the D is unclear. Looked up from germline, CDR1 is MGHRA and CDR2 is YSYEKL. CDR3 size: 14 residues. V lost 3 bases and J lost 4, with 12 bases in between. CDR3 sequence (DNA): TGCGCCAGCAGCCACCCTTTGGAGGGCACTGAAGCTTTCTTT. It is translated as CASSHPLEGTEAFF.

A few counts support this clonotype. J is TRBJ1-2 and V is TRBV6-5, with D unclear. V was cut by 0 bases and J by 3 bases, with 8 bases left in between. Germline loops: CDR1 MNHEY, CDR2 SVGAGI. The length of the CDR3 is 14 residues. CDR3 residues: CASSYSSRHYGYTF. The CDR3 nucleotides are TGTGCCAGCAGTTACTCGTCACGTCACTATGGCTACACCTTC.

Only a few counts were recorded for this clonotype. The rearrangement uses TRBV20-1 and TRBJ2-3; tentative D call: TRBD2 (6 bases). The V end lost 5 bases, the J end lost 6 bases, and 12 bases lay between the germline ends. The germline CDR1 and CDR2 sequences are DFQATT and SNEGSKA (reference sequence). The CDR3 loop spans 12 amino acids. The CDR3 DNA reads as TGCAGTGCTTCGGAGCGGGCTGATACGCAGTATTTT. It encodes CSASERADTQYF.

The chain combines TRBV5-6 with TRBJ2-7; 8 positions agree with TRBD1. CDR3 length equals 17 residues. Losses at the gene ends were 2 bases for V and 6 bases for J; bases not matched to a gene: 16. Germline CDR1 is SGHDT and CDR2 is YYEEEE. Written as DNA, the CDR3 is TGTGCCAGCAGCTTTCCCAGGGGGCTTCGTAGTGTCACCGAGCAGTACTTC. Amino acid sequence: CASSFPRGLRSVTEQYF.

This clonotype was counted many times. The chain joins TRBV10-3 to TRBJ1-2, with TRBD1 matching over 8 bases. Per germline, CDR1 ENHRY and CDR2 SYGVKD. CDR3 length equals 12 residues. V lost 6 bases and J lost 6; bases outside the gene matches: 3. CDR3 loop: CAISLDRDGYTF. CDR3 nucleotides: TGTGCCATCAGCCTGGACAGGGATGGCTACACCTTC.

A remark on this clonotype: At one end, the junction sequence differs from germline, possibly due to a read error. The chain links TRBV9 to TRBJ1-2; possibly TRBD1 for D (5 bases). This CDR3 spans 16 amino acids. Germline values: CDR1 SGDLS, CDR2 YYNGEE. For the CDR3, the DNA is TGTGCCAGCAGCGTAGGCTCGGGCAGGGATAACCATGGCTACACCTTC. This codes for CASSVGSGRDNHGYTF. Combining the CDR3 with reference TRBV9 and TRBJ1-2 gives the whole variable domain DSGVTQTPKHLITATGQRVTLRCSPRSGDLSVYWYQQSLDQGLQFLIQYYNGEERAKGNILERFSAQQFPDLHSELNLSSLELGDSALYFCASSVGSGRDNHGYTFGSGTRLTVV.

The rearrangement uses TRBV7-8 and TRBJ2-5; no clear D. The CDR3 contains 15 residues. V was trimmed by 2 bases and J by 0 bases, leaving 10 bases between them. Germline values: CDR1 SGHVS, CDR2 FQNEAQ. CDR3: CASSLILLYQETQYF. For the CDR3, the DNA is TGTGCCAGCAGCTTAATTCTGTTGTACCAAGAGACCCAGTACTTC.

This chain joins TRBV7-2 and TRBJ2-3, with unresolved D. V lost 2 bases and J lost 2, with 11 bases in between. Germline assignment: CDR1 SGHTA and CDR2 FQGNSA. This CDR3 is built from 15 residues. The CDR3 sequence is CASSLNVGPTDTQYF. In nucleotides, the CDR3 is TGTGCCAGCAGCTTAAACGTAGGGCCCACAGATACGCAGTATTTT.

The chain joins TRBV18 to TRBJ1-5, with D hard to call. The CDR3 runs 17 residues. Germline V gene lookup returns CDR1 KGHSH and CDR2 LQKENI. Trimming pared 6 bases from V and 2 bases from J, leaving 20 bases between. The CDR3 DNA reads as TGTGCCAGCTCCCGGAATGGCGGGAGTGCGGGCAATCAGCCCCAGCATTTT. It yields the protein CASSRNGGSAGNQPQHF.

The J gene is TRBJ2-5, the V gene TRBV12-3 or TRBV12-4, with TRBD1 identical over 8 bases. The CDR3 sequence is 14 residues long. The V segment lost 6 bases and the J segment 4 bases; nucleotides outside the gene matches: 7. In DNA form, the CDR3 reads TGTGCCAGCAGCCCGGACAGGGAAGGAGAGACCCAGTACTTC. Encoded protein: CASSPDREGETQYF.